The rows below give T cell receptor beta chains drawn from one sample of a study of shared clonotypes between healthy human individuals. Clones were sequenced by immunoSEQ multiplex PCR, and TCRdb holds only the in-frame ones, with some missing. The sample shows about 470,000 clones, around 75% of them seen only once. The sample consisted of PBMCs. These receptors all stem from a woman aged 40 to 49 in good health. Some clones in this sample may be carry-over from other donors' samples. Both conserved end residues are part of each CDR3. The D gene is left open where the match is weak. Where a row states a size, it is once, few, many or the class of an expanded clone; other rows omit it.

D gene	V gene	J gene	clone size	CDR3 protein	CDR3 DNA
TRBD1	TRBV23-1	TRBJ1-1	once	CASSLTITGANTEAFF	TGCGCCAGCAGTCTGACTATAACAGGGGCGAACACTGAAGCTTTCTTT
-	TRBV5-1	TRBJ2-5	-	CASSWGATGSQETQYF	TGCGCCAGCAGCTGGGGGGCGACAGGGTCCCAAGAGACCCAGTACTTC
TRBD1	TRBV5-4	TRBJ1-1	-	CASSLEKGSGGAFF	TGTGCCAGCAGCTTGGAGAAGGGGTCAGGGGGAGCTTTCTTT
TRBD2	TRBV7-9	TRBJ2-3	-	CASSTTSPRNTDTQYF	TGTGCCAGCAGCACGACTAGCCCGAGGAACACAGATACGCAGTATTTT
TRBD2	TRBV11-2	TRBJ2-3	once	CASSLAGRGGDTQYF	TGTGCCAGCAGCTTAGCCGGGAGGGGTGGGGATACGCAGTATTTT
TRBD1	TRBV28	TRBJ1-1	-	CASSLQGGNTEAFF	TGTGCCAGCAGCCTCCAGGGGGGGAACACTGAAGCTTTCTTT
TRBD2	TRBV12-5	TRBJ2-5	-	CASGLILAGGPETQYF	TGTGCTAGTGGTTTGATCTTAGCGGGAGGGCCAGAGACCCAGTACTTC
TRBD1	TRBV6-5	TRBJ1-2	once	CASRGTDYGYTF	TGTGCCAGCAGGGGGACAGACTATGGCTACACCTTC
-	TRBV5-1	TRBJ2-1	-	CASSQQGEGNEQFF	TGCGCCAGCAGCCAGCAGGGGGAGGGCAATGAGCAGTTCTTC
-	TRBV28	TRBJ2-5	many	CASTSVETQYF	TGTGCCAGCACGTCGGTTGAGACCCAGTACTTC
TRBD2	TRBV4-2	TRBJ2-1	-	CASSQFRLAGDAEQFF	TGTGCCAGCAGCCAATTCCGACTAGCGGGAGATGCTGAGCAGTTCTTC
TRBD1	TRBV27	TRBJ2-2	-	CASSPRTGNTGELFF	TGTGCCAGCAGTCCGAGGACAGGGAACACCGGGGAGCTGTTTTTT
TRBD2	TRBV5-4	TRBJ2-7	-	CASSFRSGSDEQYF	TGTGCCAGCAGCTTCCGCAGCGGGAGTGACGAGCAGTACTTC
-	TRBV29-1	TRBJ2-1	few	CSAGMGSYNEQFF	TGCAGCGCCGGAATGGGGTCCTACAATGAGCAGTTCTTC